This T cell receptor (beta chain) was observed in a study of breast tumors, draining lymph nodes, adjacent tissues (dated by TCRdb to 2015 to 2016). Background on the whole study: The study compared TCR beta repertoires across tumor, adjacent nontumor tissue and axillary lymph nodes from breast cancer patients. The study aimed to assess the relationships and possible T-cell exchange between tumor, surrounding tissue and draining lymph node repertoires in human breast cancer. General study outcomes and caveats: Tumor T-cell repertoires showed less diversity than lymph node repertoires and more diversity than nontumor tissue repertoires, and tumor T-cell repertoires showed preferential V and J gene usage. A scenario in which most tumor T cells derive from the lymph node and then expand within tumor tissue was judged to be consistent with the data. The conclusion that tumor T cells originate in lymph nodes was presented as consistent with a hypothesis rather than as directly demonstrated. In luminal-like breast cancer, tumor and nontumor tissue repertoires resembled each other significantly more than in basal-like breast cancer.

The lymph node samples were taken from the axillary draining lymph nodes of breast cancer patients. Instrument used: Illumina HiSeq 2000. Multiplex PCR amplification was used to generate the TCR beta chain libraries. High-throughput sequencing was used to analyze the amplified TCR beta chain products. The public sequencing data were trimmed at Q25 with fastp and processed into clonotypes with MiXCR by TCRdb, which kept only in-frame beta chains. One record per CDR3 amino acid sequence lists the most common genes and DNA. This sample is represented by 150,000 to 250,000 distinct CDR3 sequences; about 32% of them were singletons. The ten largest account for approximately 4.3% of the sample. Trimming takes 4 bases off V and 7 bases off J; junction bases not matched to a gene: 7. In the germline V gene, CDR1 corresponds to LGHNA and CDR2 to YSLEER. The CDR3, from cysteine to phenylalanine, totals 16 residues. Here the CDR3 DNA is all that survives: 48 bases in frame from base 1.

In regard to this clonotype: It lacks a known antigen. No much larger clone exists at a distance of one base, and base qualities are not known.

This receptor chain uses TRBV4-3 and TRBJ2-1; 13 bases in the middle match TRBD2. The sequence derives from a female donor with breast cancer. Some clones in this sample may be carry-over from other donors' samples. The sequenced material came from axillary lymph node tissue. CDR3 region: CASSPTSGRARNEQFF. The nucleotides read TGCGCCAGCAGCCCCACTAGCGGGAGGGCTCGAAATGAGCAGTTCTTC.